The rows below give T cell receptor beta chains drawn from one sample of a study of CD8+ T cells in alopecia areata. Using immunoSEQ multiplex PCR, the repertoire was profiled, and TCRdb retains in-frame clones only, with some absent. The data show 150,000 to 200,000 clones, 59% seen once. Sequenced here: CD4+ T cells sorted from blood, sampled at week 0. Receptor source: a human donor with alopecia areata. The CDR3 runs from the conserved cysteine through the conserved F or W. A D gene is named only where the DNA matches it firmly. Expanded clones get a size class; other rows say once, few or many, or leave the size out.

clone size	D gene	V gene	J gene	CDR3 protein	CDR3 DNA
NA	NA	TRBV5-6	TRBJ1-6	CASSLGGVSSYNSPLHF	TGTGCCAGCAGCTTGGGAGGTGTAAGCTCCTATAATTCACCCCTCCACTTT
few	NA	TRBV4-1	TRBJ1-1	CASSRNQGNTEAFF	TGCGCCAGCAGCCGGAATCAGGGGAACACTGAAGCTTTCTTT
NA	NA	TRBV19	TRBJ1-2	CASRDNGYTF	TGTGCCAGTAGGGACAACGGCTACACCTTC
NA	TRBD1	TRBV2	TRBJ1-1	CASMPLQGALTEAFF	TGTGCCAGCATGCCACTACAGGGGGCGCTCACTGAAGCTTTCTTT
NA	NA	TRBV10-3	TRBJ1-5	CAIRNSQFQPQHF	TGTGCCATCAGAAACTCCCAATTTCAGCCCCAGCATTTT
NA	TRBD2	TRBV14	TRBJ2-3	CASSQDGTSLPTDTQYF	TGTGCCAGCAGCCAAGACGGGACTAGCCTTCCCACAGATACGCAGTATTTT
NA	TRBD1	TRBV7-9	TRBJ2-1	CASSLGQGNEQFF	TGTGCCAGCAGCTTAGGACAGGGAAATGAGCAGTTCTTC
NA	TRBD1	TRBV7-9	TRBJ2-5	CASSLISGTDQETQYF	TGTGCCAGCAGCTTAATATCCGGGACAGACCAAGAGACCCAGTACTTC
NA	TRBD1	TRBV29-1	TRBJ2-7	CSVVRDREYEQYF	TGCAGCGTCGTCCGGGACAGGGAATACGAGCAGTACTTC
NA	TRBD1	TRBV29-1	TRBJ1-2	CSVVDRVYGYTF	TGCAGCGTTGTTGACAGGGTCTATGGCTACACCTTC
NA	TRBD1	TRBV29-1	TRBJ1-1	CSVDQTGTENTEAFF	TGCAGCGTCGACCAAACCGGGACAGAGAACACTGAAGCTTTCTTT
NA	NA	TRBV7-2	TRBJ1-5	CASSLMGISNQPQHF	TGTGCCAGCAGCTTAATGGGAATTAGCAATCAGCCCCAGCATTTT
once	TRBD2	TRBV7-3	TRBJ2-3	CASSLGTSGGPTDTQYF	TGTGCCAGCAGCTTAGGGACTAGCGGGGGACCCACGGATACGCAGTATTTT
NA	TRBD1	TRBV27	TRBJ1-1	CASRVGQGNTEAFF	TGTGCCAGCAGGGTAGGACAGGGGAACACTGAAGCTTTCTTT
NA	NA	TRBV5-6	TRBJ1-5	CASSLGPSLPQPQHF	TGTGCCAGCAGCTTGGGGCCCAGTCTCCCTCAGCCCCAGCATTTT
few	NA	TRBV27	TRBJ2-7	CASSPIQGSYEQYF	TGTGCCAGCAGCCCCATACAGGGTTCCTACGAGCAGTACTTC
NA	NA	TRBV9	TRBJ1-2	CASSVHGDGYTF	TGTGCCAGCAGCGTCCACGGTGATGGCTACACCTTC
few	TRBD2	TRBV7-2	TRBJ2-3	CASSPRGSSGVSTDTQYF	TGTGCCAGCAGCCCGAGGGGCTCTAGCGGTGTTAGCACAGATACGCAGTATTTT
NA	NA	TRBV30	TRBJ2-3	CAWSVLAGLSADTQYF	TGTGCCTGGAGTGTGTTAGCCGGGCTAAGCGCAGATACGCAGTATTTT
few	TRBD1	TRBV29-1	TRBJ2-1	CSVRGRDRGRGMGDEQFF	TGCAGCGTTCGGGGTCGGGACAGGGGGCGAGGAATGGGCGATGAGCAGTTCTTC
NA	NA	TRBV19	TRBJ2-6	CASSIPSLSGANVLTF	TGTGCCAGTAGTATTCCCAGCCTCTCTGGGGCCAACGTCCTGACTTTC
NA	NA	TRBV30	TRBJ2-7	CAWSGLAAYEQYF	TGTGCCTGGAGCGGTTTAGCAGCCTACGAGCAGTACTTC
NA	NA	TRBV29-1	TRBJ1-1	CSVERQMNTEAFF	TGCAGCGTTGAAAGACAGATGAACACTGAAGCTTTCTTT
NA	NA	TRBV29-1	TRBJ2-3	CSVDIGGTDTQYF	TGCAGCGTTGATATCGGGGGCACAGATACGCAGTATTTT
NA	NA	TRBV30	TRBJ1-1	CAWSVLLYMNTEAFF	TGTGCCTGGAGTGTACTCCTTTACATGAACACTGAAGCTTTCTTT
NA	NA	TRBV2	TRBJ1-1	CASSAPATGLNTEAFF	TGTGCCAGCAGCGCCCCCGCCACAGGACTGAACACTGAAGCTTTCTTT
NA	TRBD2	TRBV29-1	TRBJ2-5	CSVSGGSSETQYF	TGCAGCGTGTCCGGGGGGTCTTCAGAGACCCAGTACTTC
many	NA	TRBV12-5	TRBJ1-6	CASGLVLRGGGPLHF	TGTGCTAGTGGTTTGGTACTTAGGGGAGGTGGACCCCTCCACTTT
NA	NA	TRBV7-2	TRBJ1-2	CASSFSGAEGYTF	TGTGCCAGCAGCTTTTCAGGGGCAGAGGGCTACACCTTC
NA	NA	TRBV5-1	TRBJ2-3	CASSSGHSTDTQYF	TGCGCCAGCAGCTCGGGACATAGCACAGATACGCAGTATTTT
once	TRBD1	TRBV30	TRBJ1-1	CAWNRGNTEAFF	TGTGCCTGGAACAGGGGGAACACTGAAGCTTTCTTT